The present T cell receptor (beta chain) was sequenced within a study of blood T cell repertoires in COVID-19. Study context: Samples taken during acute and convalescent COVID-19 were collected in the United States, Italy and Spain. PBMCs, B-cell-depleted T cells, or T cells provided the cDNA or gDNA that made up the material.

The V and J ends lost 1 base and 2 bases respectively, with 9 bases between them. There are 14 residues in the CDR3. CDR1 is SEHNR and CDR2 is FQNEAQ in the germline V gene (reference sequence). In the authors' workflow: Quantification of nucleated cells was approximated via reference gene primer amplification. TCRdb's copy holds only in-frame clones and misses some; the assay was immunoSEQ multiplex PCR. V, J and clone size were drawn from that table, and D and trimming were deduced from the DNA. Here the sample spans just under 50,000 clones, 84% being singletons. The V and J genes are TRBV7-9 and TRBJ2-7; D call uncertain. The TCR comes from a human donor in a cohort sampled during active COVID-19. The sequenced sample was peripheral blood. The CDR3 region has the DNA TGTGCCAGCAGCTTAGAGGCTAGAACCTACGAGCAGTACTTC. Translated: CASSLEARTYEQYF.